Each of the 21 T cell receptor beta chains below was sequenced from the same sample in a study of T cells in Graves' hyperthyroidism and ophthalmopathy. RNA transcripts served as the template for amplifying TCR beta CDR3 regions. RT-PCR in the first round (using the HTBI primer set) targeted the TCR CDR3. TCRdb called the multiplex PCR reads again in MiXCR, with one record for every CDR3 protein. Here the sample spans about 720,000 distinct CDR3 sequences, roughly 17% being singletons. The sample comprised blood. The receptor set was obtained from a man between 18 and 29 years old with Graves' hyperthyroidism.

This clonotype was recorded many times. The V gene is TRBV27, the J gene TRBJ2-3; 10 bases agree with TRBD1. The CDR3 covers 18 residues. Germline CDR1 reads MNHEY; CDR2 reads SMNVEV (reference sequence). The ends lost 6 bases at V and 3 bases at J; junction bases unmatched: 15. In DNA, the CDR3 is TGTGCCAGCAGCCCTCTATCCCGGGGACAGGGGAGGACAGATACGCAGTATTTT. Its protein product is CASSPLSRGQGRTDTQYF.

Note on this clonotype: This may come from a read error, since a much larger clone is one base off. The chain couples TRBV20-1 to TRBJ2-3; D ambiguous. The V gene's germline CDR1 is DFQATT and CDR2 SNEGSKA (reference sequence). Trimming pared 3 bases from V and 7 bases from J, leaving 14 bases between. The CDR3 is 13 amino acids. The CDR3 sequence: CSARRSSAHTQYF. CDR3 DNA sequence: TGCAGTGCTAGGCGATCTTCGGCACATACGCAGTATTTT.

This clonotype was observed at least ten times. This chain connects TRBV12-3 or TRBV12-4 to TRBJ2-2, with 10 bases aligning to TRBD1. V lost 7 bases and J lost 8; bases outside the gene matches: 16. The CDR3 is 17 amino acids. The CDR3 sequence is CASNPGQGSSTGGELFF. Written as DNA, the CDR3 is TGTGCCAGCAACCCGGGACAGGGGTCTTCAACTGGGGGGGAGCTGTTTTTT.

This clonotype has ten or more counts. The V and J genes are TRBV9 and TRBJ2-1; 11 nucleotides match TRBD2. This CDR3 contains 18 residues. Germline CDR1 is SGDLS and CDR2 is YYNGEE. The V gene end was trimmed by 4 bases and the J gene end by 5 bases; junction bases not matched to a gene: 14. Written as DNA, the CDR3 is TGTGCCAGCAGCCCGACTAGCGGGATTCTTGGGACGAACAATGAGCAGTTCTTC. Translation: CASSPTSGILGTNNEQFF.

The V call is TRBV2, the J call TRBJ2-1; 8 bases map to TRBD2. Germline CDR1 SNHLY, CDR2 FYNNEI. V lost 6 bases, J lost 10 bases, and 14 bases stayed unmatched. This CDR3 has 15 residues. The DNA of the CDR3 is TGTGCCAGCAGGAAATTAGCGGGACTTTCTAAAGAGCAGTTCTTC. It is translated as CASRKLAGLSKEQFF.

DNA of the CDR3: TGTGCCACCAGCAGAGATCCAGGGGAGGTTAACATTCAGTACTTC. Translated: CATSRDPGEVNIQYF. The chain uses TRBV15 and TRBJ2-4, with D tentatively TRBD1 or TRBD2 (6 bases each). V gave up 0 bases and J gave up 7 bases, with 13 bases separating them. The CDR3 length is 15 residues. CDR1 is LNHNV and CDR2 is YYDKDF in the germline V gene (reference sequence).

The J gene is TRBJ2-7, the V gene TRBV5-1; D is possibly TRBD2 (6 bases). Judging by the DNA end, TRBJ2-1 fits better; the J call may be wrong. The CDR3 covers 16 residues. CDR1 and CDR2 (germline): SGHRS, YFSETQ. Here the CDR3 DNA reads TGCGCCAGCAGCCGGGGACTTACAATCCCTACCTACGAGCAGTTCTTC. The encoded protein is CASSRGLTIPTYEQFF.

This clonotype was counted at least ten times. The chain combines TRBV12-3 or TRBV12-4 with TRBJ2-7, with no clear D. CDR3 length: 14 residues. Trimming took off 5 bases at V and 5 bases at J, with 16 bases between the two ends. CDR3 loop: CASSPTQLGHEQYF. The CDR3 DNA reads as TGTGCCAGCAGTCCCACCCAACTCGGTCACGAGCAGTACTTC.

This clonotype was counted at least ten times. The rearrangement links TRBV30 to TRBJ1-4, with D possibly being TRBD1 (5 bases). The CDR3 sequence is 13 residues long. Trimming left V 3 bases short and J 8 bases short, with 13 bases between. Germline V CDR1 and CDR2: GTSNPN, SVGIG (reference sequence). The CDR3 is CAWRSGLGEKLFF. The CDR3 nucleotides are TGTGCCTGGAGGTCAGGGTTGGGAGAAAAACTGTTTTTT.

The genes are TRBV29-1 and TRBJ2-2; 10 bases map to TRBD1. This CDR3 contains 14 residues. Germline CDR1 and CDR2: SQVTM and ANQGSEA. V was clipped by 6 bases and J by 6 bases; unmatched bases: 7. The CDR3 is CSVGQGGNPGELFF. The CDR3 DNA sequence: TGCAGCGTAGGACAGGGGGGAAACCCCGGGGAGCTGTTTTTT.

This clonotype has at least ten counts. The genes are TRBV20-1 and TRBJ2-5, with 7 bases identical to TRBD2. Germline CDR1 DFQATT, CDR2 SNEGSKA (reference sequence). This CDR3 contains 14 residues. J was trimmed by 8 bases and V by 6 bases; bases with no gene match: 15. The CDR3 bases are TGCAGTGCCGTCGGGAGGCTAGCGGCCGAAACCCAGTACTTC. This encodes CSAVGRLAAETQYF.

The chain is built from TRBV11-2 and TRBJ2-1; 7 positions match TRBD2. This CDR3 spans 16 amino acids. CDR1 and CDR2 (germline): SGHAT, FQNNGV. V shed 5 bases and J 3 bases; nucleotides not matched to a gene: 10. CDR3: CASSPQVTSSYNEQFF. The DNA for the CDR3 is TGTGCCAGCAGCCCCCAGGTGACTAGCAGCTACAATGAGCAGTTCTTC.

This clonotype was observed many times. The rearrangement links TRBV28 to TRBJ2-3; 8 positions agree with TRBD1. The length of the CDR3 is 14 residues. Germline V lookup: CDR1 MDHEN, CDR2 SYDVKM. The ends lost 6 bases at V and 2 bases at J; junction bases unmatched: 4. The CDR3 region has the DNA TGTGCCAGCAGGTGGACAGGGATCACAGATACGCAGTATTTT. It translates to CASRWTGITDTQYF.

This clonotype appeared many times. The chain joins TRBV18 to TRBJ1-2, with D perhaps TRBD1 (6 bases). The CDR3 runs 15 residues. Trimming left V 4 bases short and J 4 bases short, with 16 bases between. Germline V CDR1 and CDR2: KGHSH, LQKENI. CDR3 sequence: CASSLLQGWSYGYTF. The CDR3 DNA follows: TGTGCCAGCTCACTACTACAGGGCTGGAGCTATGGCTACACCTTC.

This clonotype was picked up many times. This chain links TRBV11-2 with TRBJ2-5; D may be TRBD2 (5 bases). Deletions cut 2 bases from V and 5 bases from J, with 9 bases between. This CDR3 has 13 amino acids. Germline-derived CDR1 and CDR2 are SGHAT and FQNNGV. CDR3 residues: CASSLQLGETQYF. The DNA for the CDR3 is TGTGCCAGCAGCTTACAACTAGGCGAGACCCAGTACTTC.

This clonotype was counted at least ten times. The chain recombines TRBV28 with TRBJ1-3, with D unclear. Trimming removed 4 bases from V and 0 bases from J, with 10 bases in between. The germline gives CDR1 MDHEN, CDR2 SYDVKM. This CDR3 is built from 15 residues. The chain's CDR3 is CASSSTPLSGNTIYF. CDR3 coding DNA: TGTGCCAGCAGTTCTACACCTCTCTCTGGAAACACCATATATTTT.

This clonotype came up many times. This chain connects TRBV7-3 to TRBJ2-1, with 8 bases fitting TRBD2. Germline CDR1 and CDR2: SGHTA and FQGTGA. V gave up 3 bases and J gave up 0 bases; unmatched junction bases: 4. This CDR3 has 16 amino acids. CDR3: CASSLSGTSSYNEQFF. CDR3 DNA sequence: TGTGCCAGCAGCTTGTCCGGGACTAGCTCCTACAATGAGCAGTTCTTC.

CDR3 bases: TGTGCCAGCTCACCGGGCGCTGAAAAACTGTTTTTT. Translation: CASSPGAEKLFF. The chain has TRBV18 and TRBJ1-4; D is ambiguous. CDR3 size: 12 residues. CDR1 is KGHSH, CDR2 LQKENI, per germline. Trimming stripped 3 bases from V and 7 bases from J, with 6 bases between.

This clonotype was picked up a small number of times. This chain joins TRBV3-1 and TRBJ2-1, with D perhaps matching TRBD1 or TRBD2 (6 bases each). V lost 4 bases, J lost 10 bases, and 14 bases lay in between. The germline CDR1 and CDR2 sequences are LGHDT and YNNKEL (reference sequence). There are 13 residues in the CDR3. DNA of the CDR3: TGTGCCAGCAGCCCACTCGAGGGGGGAGAGCAGTTCTTC. Translating gives CASSPLEGGEQFF.

This clonotype was counted only a few times. CDR3 in DNA: TGTGCCAGCAGCTTGGAGGGACTAGCGGGAGGGCCTGCCTACAATGAGCAGTTCTTC. Protein product: CASSLEGLAGGPAYNEQFF. This chain connects TRBV5-6 to TRBJ2-1, with 16 positions matching TRBD2. Trimming at V came to 0 bases and at J to 2 bases, leaving 5 bases not matched to a gene. The length of the CDR3 is 19 residues. Per germline, CDR1 SGHDT and CDR2 YYEEEE.

This clonotype was seen a handful of times. Written as DNA, the CDR3 is TGTGCCAGCAGTTTCAGGGTTCGAGAGACCCAGTACTTC. It is translated as CASSFRVRETQYF. This chain connects TRBV6-2 or TRBV6-3 to TRBJ2-5; a possible D gene is TRBD1 (5 bases). Germline V gives CDR1 MNHEY, CDR2 SVGEGT. Deletions cut 4 bases from V and 4 bases from J, with 10 bases between. The CDR3 is made up of 13 amino acids.